This T cell receptor (beta chain) was captured by sequencing in a study of T cell responses to AZD1222 COVID-19 vaccine. Clones were sequenced by immunoSEQ multiplex PCR, and TCRdb holds only the in-frame ones, with some missing. This sample has roughly 120,000 clones, with 88% found just once. The study's findings and limits: Clonal diversity may have been underestimated, and the donors were mostly white British, with more females than males. Close to half of all spike-specific TCRs reportedly target regions of the variants that are unmutated. Vaccine-associated CD4 TCRs ranged over spike, dominating at 160-218 and 743-854.

Comment on this clone: The target antigen is unknown.

CDR1 MNHEY and CDR2 SMNVEV come from the germline V gene (reference sequence). The CDR3 is 15 amino acids. Trimming removed 3 bases from V and 7 bases from J; junction bases left unmatched: 5. This sample comprised peripheral blood, obtained on day 0 of MenACWY control vaccination. The chain links TRBV27 to TRBJ2-1, with 11 positions matching TRBD2. The source of this sequence is an adult in good health. CDR3 residues: CASSFGLAGGNEQFF. The DNA for the CDR3 is TGTGCCAGCAGTTTCGGGCTAGCGGGGGGTAATGAGCAGTTCTTC.